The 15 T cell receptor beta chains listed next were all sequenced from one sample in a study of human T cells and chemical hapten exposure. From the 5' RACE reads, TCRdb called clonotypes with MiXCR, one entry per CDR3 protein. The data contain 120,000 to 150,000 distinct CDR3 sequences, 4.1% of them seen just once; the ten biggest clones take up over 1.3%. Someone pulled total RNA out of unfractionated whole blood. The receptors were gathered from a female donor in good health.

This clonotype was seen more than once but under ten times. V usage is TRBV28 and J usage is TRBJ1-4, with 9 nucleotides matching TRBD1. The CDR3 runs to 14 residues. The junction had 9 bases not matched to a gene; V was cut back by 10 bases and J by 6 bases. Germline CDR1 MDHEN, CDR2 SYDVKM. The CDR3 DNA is TGTGCCATCAAGGGACAGGGCGGTGATGAAAAACTGTTTTTT. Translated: CAIKGQGGDEKLFF.

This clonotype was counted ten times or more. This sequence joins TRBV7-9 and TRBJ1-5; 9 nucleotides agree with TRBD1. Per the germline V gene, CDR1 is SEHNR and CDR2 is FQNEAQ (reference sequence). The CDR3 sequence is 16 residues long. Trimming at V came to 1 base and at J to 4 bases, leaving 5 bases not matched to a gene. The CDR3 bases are TGTGCCAGCAGCTTAGGTTTTGGACAGGGGAATCAGCCCCAGCATTTT. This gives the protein CASSLGFGQGNQPQHF.

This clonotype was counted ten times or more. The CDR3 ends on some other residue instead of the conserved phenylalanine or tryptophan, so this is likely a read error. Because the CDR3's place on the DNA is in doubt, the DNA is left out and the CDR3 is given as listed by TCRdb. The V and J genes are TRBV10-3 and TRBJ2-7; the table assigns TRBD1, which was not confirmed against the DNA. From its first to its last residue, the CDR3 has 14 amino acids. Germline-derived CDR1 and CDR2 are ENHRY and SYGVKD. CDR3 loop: CAISESSGTGGLQL.

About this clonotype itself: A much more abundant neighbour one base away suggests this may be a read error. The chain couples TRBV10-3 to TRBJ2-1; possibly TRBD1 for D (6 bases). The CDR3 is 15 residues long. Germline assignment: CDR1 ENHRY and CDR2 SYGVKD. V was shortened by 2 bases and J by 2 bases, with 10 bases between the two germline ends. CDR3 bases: TGTGCCATCAGTGAGGCGACAGGAACCTACAATGAGCAGTTCTTC. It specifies CAISEATGTYNEQFF.

This CDR3 reads CASSFPSGGITDTQYF. In DNA, the CDR3 is TGTGCCAGCAGCTTTCCTAGCGGGGGAATCACAGATACGCAGTATTTT. The chain carries TRBV5-4 and TRBJ2-3, with 10 bases matching TRBD2. V gave up 2 bases and J gave up 2 bases; unmatched junction bases: 5. This CDR3 spans 16 amino acids. Germline-derived CDR1 and CDR2 are SGHNT and YYREEE (reference sequence). The full variable domain, with the rest looked up from reference TRBV5-4 and TRBJ2-3, is ETGVTQSPTHLIKTRGQQVTLRCSSQSGHNTVSWYQQALGQGPQFIFQYYREEENGRGNFPPRFSGLQFPNYSSELNVNALELDDSALYLCASSFPSGGITDTQYFGPGTRLTVL.

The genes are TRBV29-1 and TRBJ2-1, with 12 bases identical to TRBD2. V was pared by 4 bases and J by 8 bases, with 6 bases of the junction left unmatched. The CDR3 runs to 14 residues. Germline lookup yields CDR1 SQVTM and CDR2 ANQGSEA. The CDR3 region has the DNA TGCAGCGTTGCCCTAGCGGGGGGGCAGGATGAGCAGTTCTTC. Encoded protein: CSVALAGGQDEQFF.

CDR3 sequence (DNA): TGTGCCAGCAGTGAGGAGAAAGGCACAGATACGCAGTATTTT. It codes for CASSEEKGTDTQYF. The V and J genes are TRBV6-4 and TRBJ2-3; D remains ambiguous. CDR1 and CDR2 (germline): MRHNA, SNTAGT. This CDR3 has 14 residues. Trimming removed 3 bases from V and 1 base from J, with 8 bases in between.

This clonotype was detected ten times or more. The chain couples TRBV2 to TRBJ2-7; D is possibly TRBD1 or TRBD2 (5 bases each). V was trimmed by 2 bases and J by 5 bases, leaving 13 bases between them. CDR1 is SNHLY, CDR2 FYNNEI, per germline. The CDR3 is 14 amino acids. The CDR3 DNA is TGTGCCAGCAGTGAACGGACGGGGCGAGACGAGCAGTACTTC. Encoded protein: CASSERTGRDEQYF.

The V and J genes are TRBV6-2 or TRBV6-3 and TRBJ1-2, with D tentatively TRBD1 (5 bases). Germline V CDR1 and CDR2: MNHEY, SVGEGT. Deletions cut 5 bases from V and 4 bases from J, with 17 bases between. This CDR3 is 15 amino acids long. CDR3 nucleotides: TGTGCCAGCAGTCACGGGGACCGGAAAGCCTATGGCTACACCTTC. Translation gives CASSHGDRKAYGYTF.

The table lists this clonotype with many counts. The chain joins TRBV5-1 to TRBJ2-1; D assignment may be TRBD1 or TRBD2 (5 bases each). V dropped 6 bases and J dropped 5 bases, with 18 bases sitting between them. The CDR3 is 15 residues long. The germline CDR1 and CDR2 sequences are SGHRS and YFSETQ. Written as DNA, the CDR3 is TGCGCCAGCATCCTGGGGCTAGCCCACGACAATGAGCAGTTCTTC. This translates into CASILGLAHDNEQFF.

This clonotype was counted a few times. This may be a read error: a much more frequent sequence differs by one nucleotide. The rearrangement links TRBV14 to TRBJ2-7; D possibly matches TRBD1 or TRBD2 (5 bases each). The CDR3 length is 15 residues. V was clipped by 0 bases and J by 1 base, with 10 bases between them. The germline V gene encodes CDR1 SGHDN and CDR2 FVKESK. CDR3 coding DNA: TGTGCCAGCAGCCAAGAACGGGGACGGTCCTACGAGCAGTACTTC. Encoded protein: CASSQERGRSYEQYF.

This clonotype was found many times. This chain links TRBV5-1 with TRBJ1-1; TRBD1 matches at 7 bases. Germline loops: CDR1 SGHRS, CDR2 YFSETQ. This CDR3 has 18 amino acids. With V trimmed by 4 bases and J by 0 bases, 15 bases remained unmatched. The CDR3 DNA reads TGCGCCAGCAGCGTAGAACAGGGGACCGAGACCATGAACACTGAAGCTTTCTTT. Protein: CASSVEQGTETMNTEAFF.

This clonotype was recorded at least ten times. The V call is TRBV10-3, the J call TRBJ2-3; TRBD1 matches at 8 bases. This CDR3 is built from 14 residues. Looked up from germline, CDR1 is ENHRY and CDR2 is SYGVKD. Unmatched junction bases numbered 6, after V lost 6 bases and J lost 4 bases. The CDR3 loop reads CAISAGGGSDTQYF. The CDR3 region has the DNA TGTGCCATCAGCGCAGGGGGCGGCTCAGATACGCAGTATTTT.

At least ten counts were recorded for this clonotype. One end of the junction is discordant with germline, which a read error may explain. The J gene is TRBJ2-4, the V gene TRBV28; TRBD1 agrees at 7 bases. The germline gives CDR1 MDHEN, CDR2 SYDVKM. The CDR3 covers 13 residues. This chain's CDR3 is CASRTGATNIQYF. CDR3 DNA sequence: TGTGCCAGCAGAACAGGGGCCACAAACATTCAGTACTTC.

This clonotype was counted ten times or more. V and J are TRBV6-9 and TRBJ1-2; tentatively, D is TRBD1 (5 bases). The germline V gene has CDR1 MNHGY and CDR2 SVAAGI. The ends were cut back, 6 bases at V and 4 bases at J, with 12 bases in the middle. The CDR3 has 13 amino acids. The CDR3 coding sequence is TGTGCCAGCAGCCGACAGAGCCCCTATGGCTACACCTTC. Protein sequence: CASSRQSPYGYTF.